Sequencing of this T cell receptor beta chain was carried out in a study of technical replicates of blood from four donors. Sequenced by immunoSEQ multiplex PCR; TCRdb stores in-frame clones only, minus some. The repertoire consists of approximately 69,000 clones, with over 70% occurring once and the leading ten covering about 4.5%. CDR1 and CDR2 (germline): MNHNS, SASEGT. Trimming removed 2 bases from V and 1 base from J, with 9 bases in between. The CDR3 covers 15 residues. This TCR was sampled from a human donor in good health. Some clones in this sample may be carry-over from other donors' samples. The V gene is TRBV6-1, the J gene TRBJ1-5, with a possible D match to TRBD1 (5 bases). The sequenced sample consisted of PBMCs. DNA for the CDR3: TGTGCCAGCAGTGAACCAGGGATAAGCAATCAGCCCCAGCATTTT. This translates into CASSEPGISNQPQHF.